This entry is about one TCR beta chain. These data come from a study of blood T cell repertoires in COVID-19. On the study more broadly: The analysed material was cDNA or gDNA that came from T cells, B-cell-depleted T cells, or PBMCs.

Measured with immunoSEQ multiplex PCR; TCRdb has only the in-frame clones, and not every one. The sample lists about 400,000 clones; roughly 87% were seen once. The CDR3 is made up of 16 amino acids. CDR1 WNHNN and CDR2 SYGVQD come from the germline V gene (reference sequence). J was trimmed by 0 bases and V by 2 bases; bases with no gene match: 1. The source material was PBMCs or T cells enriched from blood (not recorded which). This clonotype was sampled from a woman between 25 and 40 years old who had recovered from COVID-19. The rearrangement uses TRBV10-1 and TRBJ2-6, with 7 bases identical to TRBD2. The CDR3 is CASSEGGDSGANVLTF. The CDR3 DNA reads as TGCGCCAGCAGTGAGGGGGGGGACTCTGGGGCCAACGTCCTGACTTTC.